A single sample gave rise to the 8 T cell receptor beta chains below, sequenced in a study of radiation and T cells in renal cell carcinoma. Time point defined: blood 4 weeks post-SBRT, at nephrectomy. Stated treatment: 15 Gy SBRT to primary tumor, nephrectomy 4 weeks later. Sequencing used immunoSEQ multiplex PCR; TCRdb keeps in-frame clones, though not all of them. The data contain about 140,000 clones, 86% of them seen just once; the ten biggest clones take up roughly 17%. Sequenced material: blood, taken from a patient whose treatment included radiotherapy and nephrectomy. These receptors originate from a woman between 45 and 60 years old with renal cell carcinoma.

The rearrangement joins TRBV7-8 to TRBJ1-4, with D perhaps TRBD1 (5 bases). CDR3 length: 17 amino acids. V dropped 1 base and J dropped 4 bases, with 16 bases sitting between them. Per the germline V gene, CDR1 is SGHVS and CDR2 is FQNEAQ. CDR3 protein: CASSLDRGREINEKLFF. Written as DNA, the CDR3 is TGTGCCAGCAGCTTAGATCGGGGACGGGAAATTAATGAAAAACTGTTTTTT.

The chain uses TRBV30 and TRBJ1-5; unclear D gene. In germline, CDR1 is GTSNPN, CDR2 SVGIG (reference sequence). V was shortened by 2 bases and J by 9 bases, with 20 bases between the two germline ends. CDR3 length: 15 amino acids. The CDR3 region has the DNA TGTGCCTGGAGTACGACAACCCTGGACGTCGCGCCCCAGCATTTT. It translates to CAWSTTTLDVAPQHF.

The V gene is TRBV5-6, the J gene TRBJ1-2, with TRBD1 matching 9 bases. CDR3 length equals 15 residues. Germline V gene data show CDR1 as SGHDT and CDR2 as YYEEEE. Trimming removed 4 bases from V and 2 bases from J; junction bases left unmatched: 6. The CDR3, as DNA: TGTGCCAGCAGCCGGGGACAGGGCCGGAACTATGGCTACACCTTC. Translation gives CASSRGQGRNYGYTF.

J is TRBJ1-2 and V is TRBV6-5; TRBD1 is a possible D gene (5 bases). Trimming pared 7 bases from V and 4 bases from J, leaving 19 bases between. Germline V gives CDR1 MNHEY, CDR2 SVGAGI. There are 15 residues in the CDR3. CDR3 sequence (DNA): TGTGCCAGCACCAAATTACTTCAGGGTGCCTATGGCTACACCTTC. Translation gives CASTKLLQGAYGYTF.

The chain couples TRBV7-2 to TRBJ1-2; D is ambiguous. Per the germline V gene, CDR1 is SGHTA and CDR2 is FQGNSA. The CDR3 runs to 13 residues. The ends were cut back, 1 base at V and 8 bases at J, with 11 bases in the middle. As DNA, the CDR3 is TGTGCCAGCAGCTTAGTGGCAAGGGCGGGCTACACCTTC. Translated: CASSLVARAGYTF.

In DNA, the CDR3 is TGTGCCAGCAGCTTGCAATCTAGGCAGCAACGAAACTATGGCTACACCTTC. As protein: CASSLQSRQQRNYGYTF. V usage is TRBV5-4 and J usage is TRBJ1-2; D is unresolved. Deletions cut 1 base from V and 2 bases from J, with 18 bases between. CDR1 and CDR2 (germline): SGHNT, YYREEE (reference sequence). The CDR3 consists of 17 residues.

CDR3 bases: TGTGCCAGCAGCGTAGATCTGGGACAGGGGCCTGAAGGAGCTAACTATGGCTACACCTTC. Protein: CASSVDLGQGPEGANYGYTF. The genes are TRBV9 and TRBJ1-2; 10 nucleotides line up with TRBD1. Germline V CDR1 and CDR2: SGDLS, YYNGEE. CDR3 length: 20 amino acids. Trimming removed 0 bases from V and 0 bases from J; junction bases left unmatched: 14.

This clone occurred a few times. This rearrangement joins TRBV6-1 to TRBJ1-5; a weak D match, TRBD1 (5 bases). The V gene's germline CDR1 is MNHNS and CDR2 SASEGT. The CDR3 spans 17 residues. Trimming left V 3 bases short and J 7 bases short, with 22 bases between. Written as DNA, the CDR3 is TGTGCCAGCAGTGACAGGGTCTCTCTTATGGAAGGCCAGCCCCAGCATTTT. Residues: CASSDRVSLMEGQPQHF.